This T cell receptor beta chain stems from a study of molecular identifiers for immune sequencing clone quantification. Bulk TCR libraries used previously described methods and listed TCR primers. TCRdb ran MiXCR on the PCR reads and lists one entry per CDR3 protein. The table includes some 320,000 distinct CDR3 sequences, roughly a quarter detected once. Source material for naive CD8 libraries was about 19,000 to 1,000,000 sorted cells, with 10%, 30% or 50% RNA. Trimming removed 2 bases from V and 4 bases from J, with 7 bases in between. This CDR3 contains 13 residues. Germline CDR1 MNHEY, CDR2 SMNVEV (reference sequence).

Material for sequencing was naive CD8+ T cells from blood, with Jurkat cell RNA spiked in. Subset meaning: FACS-sorted CD8+CD4-CCR7+CD45RA+ naive T cells. The clonotype comes from a human donor in good health. Some libraries in this study had Jurkat cell RNA spiked in. The chain couples TRBV27 to TRBJ2-3; D is undetermined. CDR3 nucleotides: TGTGCCAGCAGTTTACGGGCTTCAGATACGCAGTATTTT. It specifies CASSLRASDTQYF.